The sequence of this T cell receptor beta chain was determined in a study of cytomegalovirus exposure and HLA in healthy donors. Whole-study results and caveats: Upon later analysis, TCR association rates were observed to vary by HLA locus, being highest for DRB1 and lowest for HLA-C. What a later analysis reportedly showed was that an Asian-associated ancestry cluster had fewer N-insertions than the roughly 700-donor mean.

Worth noting for this clone: The antigen is undetermined.

Unrecorded immune exposure was likely among donors, who were nominally healthy when sampled. PCR used 60 Vbeta primers and 13 Jbeta primers. Libraries were prepared by immunoSEQ multiplex PCR; TCRdb keeps only in-frame clonotypes and omits some of them. The sample includes some 100,000 clones, less than 80% seen only once; the top ten take 7.7%. This clonotype was sampled from a woman aged 50 to 60 in good health and CMV-seropositive. The sequencing input was PBMCs.

CDR3 in amino acids: CASMRGGLETQYF. The CDR3 DNA reads TGCGCCAGCATGCGGGGGGGCCTCGAGACCCAGTACTTC. The chain carries TRBV10-2 and TRBJ2-5, with 9 positions matching TRBD2. J lost 5 bases, V lost 7 bases, and 5 bases had no gene match. The CDR3 is made up of 13 amino acids. Germline V gene sequence: CDR1 WSHSY, CDR2 SAAADI.